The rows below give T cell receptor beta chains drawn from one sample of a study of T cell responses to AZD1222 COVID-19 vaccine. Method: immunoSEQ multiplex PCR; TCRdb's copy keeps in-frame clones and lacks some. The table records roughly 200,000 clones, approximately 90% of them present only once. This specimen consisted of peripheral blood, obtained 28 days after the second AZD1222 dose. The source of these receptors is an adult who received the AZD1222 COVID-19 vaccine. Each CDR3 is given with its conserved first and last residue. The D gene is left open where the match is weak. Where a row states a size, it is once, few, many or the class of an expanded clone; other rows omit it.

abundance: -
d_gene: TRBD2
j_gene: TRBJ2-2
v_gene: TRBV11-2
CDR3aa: CASSTGTTGTGELFF
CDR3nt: TGTGCCAGCAGCACCGGGACTACGGGCACCGGGGAGCTGTTTTTT

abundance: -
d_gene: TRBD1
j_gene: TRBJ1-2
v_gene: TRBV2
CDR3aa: CASSNPGQRSYGYTF
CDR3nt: TGTGCCAGCAGTAATCCGGGACAGAGGTCATATGGCTACACCTTC

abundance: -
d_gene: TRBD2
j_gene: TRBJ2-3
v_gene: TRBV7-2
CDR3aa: CASSLAAGRVADTQYF
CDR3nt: TGTGCCAGCAGCTTAGCTGCCGGGAGGGTGGCAGATACGCAGTATTTT

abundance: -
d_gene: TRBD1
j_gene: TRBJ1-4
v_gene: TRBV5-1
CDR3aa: CASSLAGGHREKLFF
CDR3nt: TGCGCCAGCAGCTTGGCAGGGGGTCATAGGGAAAAACTGTTTTTT

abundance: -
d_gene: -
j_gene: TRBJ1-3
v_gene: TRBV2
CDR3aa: CASSPDRNPGNTIYF
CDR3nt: TGTGCCAGCAGTCCTGACAGGAACCCTGGAAACACCATATATTTT

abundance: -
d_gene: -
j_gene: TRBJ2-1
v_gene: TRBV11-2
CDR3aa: CASSLDERRSYNEQFF
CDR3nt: TGTGCCAGCAGCTTAGATGAGAGGCGGTCCTACAATGAGCAGTTCTTC

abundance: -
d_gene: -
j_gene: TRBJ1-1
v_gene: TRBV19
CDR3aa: CASSVRDITGTEAFF
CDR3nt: TGTGCCAGTAGTGTAAGGGACATTACGGGCACTGAAGCTTTCTTT

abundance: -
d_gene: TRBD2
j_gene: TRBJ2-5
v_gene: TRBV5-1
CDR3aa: CASSFGLSSGGIQETQYF
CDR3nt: TGCGCCAGCAGCTTTGGGCTATCTAGCGGAGGAATCCAAGAGACCCAGTACTTC

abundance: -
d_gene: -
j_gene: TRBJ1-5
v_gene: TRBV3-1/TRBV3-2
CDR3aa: CASSKGVQSNQPQHF
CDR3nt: TGTGCCAGCAGCAAAGGGGTGCAGAGCAATCAGCCCCAGCATTTT

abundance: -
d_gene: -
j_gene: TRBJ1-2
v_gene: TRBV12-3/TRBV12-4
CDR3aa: CASSMGYGYTF
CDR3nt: TGTGCCAGCAGTATGGGCTATGGCTACACCTTC

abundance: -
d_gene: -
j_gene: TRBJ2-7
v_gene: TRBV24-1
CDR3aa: CATSDLVGHTFCEQYF
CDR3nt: TGTGCCACCAGTGATTTGGTAGGGCACACGTTTTGCGAGCAGTACTTC

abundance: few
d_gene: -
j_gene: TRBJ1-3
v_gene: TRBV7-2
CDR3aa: CASTHQVGSGNTIYF
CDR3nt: TGTGCCAGCACCCACCAGGTGGGGTCTGGAAACACCATATATTTT

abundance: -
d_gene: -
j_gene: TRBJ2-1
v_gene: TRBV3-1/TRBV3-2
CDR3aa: CASRGGGEDEQFF
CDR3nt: TGTGCCAGCAGGGGTGGCGGAGAGGATGAGCAGTTCTTC

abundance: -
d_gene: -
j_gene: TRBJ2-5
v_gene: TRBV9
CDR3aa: CASSVTGEGETQYF
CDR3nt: TGTGCCAGCAGCGTAACAGGGGAGGGTGAGACCCAGTACTTC

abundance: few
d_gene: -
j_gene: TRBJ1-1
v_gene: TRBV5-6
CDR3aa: CASSLLQVRAEAFF
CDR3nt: TGTGCCAGCAGCTTACTACAGGTTAGGGCTGAAGCTTTCTTT

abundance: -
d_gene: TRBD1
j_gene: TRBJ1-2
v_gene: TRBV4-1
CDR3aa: CASSQQGVGRDGYTF
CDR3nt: TGCGCCAGCAGCCAACAGGGGGTAGGGAGGGATGGCTACACCTTC

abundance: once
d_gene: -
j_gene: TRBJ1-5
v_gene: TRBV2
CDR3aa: CASKDKGQPQHF
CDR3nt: TGTGCCAGCAAAGATAAGGGCCAGCCCCAGCATTTT

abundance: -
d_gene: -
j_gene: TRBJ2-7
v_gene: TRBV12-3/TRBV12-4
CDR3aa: CASSFDSPGEQYF
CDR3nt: TGTGCCAGCAGTTTCGACTCGCCGGGGGAGCAGTACTTC

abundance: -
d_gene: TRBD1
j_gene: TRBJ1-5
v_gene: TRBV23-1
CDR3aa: CADEGQGANTSNQPQHF
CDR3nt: TGCGCAGACGAGGGACAGGGGGCAAATACGAGCAATCAGCCCCAGCATTTT

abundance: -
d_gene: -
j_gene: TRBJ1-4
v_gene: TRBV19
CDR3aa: CASTPPGGGEKLFF
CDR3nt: TGTGCCAGTACCCCCCCGGGCGGAGGGGAAAAACTGTTTTTT

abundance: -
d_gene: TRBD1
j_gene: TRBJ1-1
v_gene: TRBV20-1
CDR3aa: CSASLDREGWRAFF
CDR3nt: TGCAGTGCTAGTCTCGACAGGGAAGGATGGAGAGCTTTCTTT

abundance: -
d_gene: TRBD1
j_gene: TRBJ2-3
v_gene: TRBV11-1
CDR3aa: CASSFRGGHTDTQYF
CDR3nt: TGTGCCAGCAGCTTCAGAGGGGGCCACACAGATACGCAGTATTTT

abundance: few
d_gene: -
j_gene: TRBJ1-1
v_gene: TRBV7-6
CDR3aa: CASSLGGGAVEAFF
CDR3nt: TGTGCCAGCAGCTTAGGTGGGGGGGCAGTCGAAGCTTTCTTT

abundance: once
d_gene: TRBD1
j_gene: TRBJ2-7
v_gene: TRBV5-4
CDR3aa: CASSRGTGGHYEQYF
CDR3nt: TGTGCCAGCAGCCGAGGGACAGGGGGTCATTACGAGCAGTACTTC

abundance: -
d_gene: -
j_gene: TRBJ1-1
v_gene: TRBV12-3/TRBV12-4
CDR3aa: CASNRPLGTEAFF
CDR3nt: TGTGCCAGCAACCGGCCCTTGGGGACTGAAGCTTTCTTT

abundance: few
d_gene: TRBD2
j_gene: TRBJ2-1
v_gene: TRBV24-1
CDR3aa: CATSDFGTSNEQFF
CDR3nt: TGTGCCACCAGTGATTTCGGGACTAGCAATGAGCAGTTCTTC

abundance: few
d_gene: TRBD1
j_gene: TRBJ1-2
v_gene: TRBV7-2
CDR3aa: CASSPDGGTGLRGYTF
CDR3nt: TGTGCCAGCAGCCCCGATGGTGGGACAGGGCTTCGGGGCTACACCTTC

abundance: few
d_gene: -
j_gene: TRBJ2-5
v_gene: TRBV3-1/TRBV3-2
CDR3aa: CASSPQLTPKETQYF
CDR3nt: TGTGCCAGCAGCCCCCAGTTGACCCCTAAAGAGACCCAGTACTTC

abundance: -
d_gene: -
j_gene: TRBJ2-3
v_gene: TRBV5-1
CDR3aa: CASSLGGIGTDTQYF
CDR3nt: TGCGCCAGCAGCTTGGGGGGGATTGGCACAGATACGCAGTATTTT

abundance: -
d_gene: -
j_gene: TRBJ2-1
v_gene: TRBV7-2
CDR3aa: CASSLGARAYNEQFF
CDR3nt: TGTGCCAGCAGCTTAGGAGCGAGGGCCTACAATGAGCAGTTCTTC

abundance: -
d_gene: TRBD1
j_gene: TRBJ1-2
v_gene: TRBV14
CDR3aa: CASSQRNSGTGYGYTF
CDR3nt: TGTGCCAGCAGCCAACGGAACTCTGGGACAGGATATGGCTACACCTTC

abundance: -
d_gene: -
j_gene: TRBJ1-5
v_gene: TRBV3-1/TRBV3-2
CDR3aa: CASSQGGGRNPQHF
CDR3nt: TGTGCCAGCAGCCAAGGTGGGGGCAGGAACCCCCAGCATTTT

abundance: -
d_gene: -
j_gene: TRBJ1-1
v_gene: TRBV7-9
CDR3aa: CASSSATGNTEAFF
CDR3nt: TGTGCCAGCAGCTCCGCGACAGGGAACACTGAAGCTTTCTTT

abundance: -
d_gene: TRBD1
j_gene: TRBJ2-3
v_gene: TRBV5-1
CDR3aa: CASSLGTGTDTQYF
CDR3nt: TGCGCCAGCAGCCTAGGGACAGGCACAGATACGCAGTATTTT

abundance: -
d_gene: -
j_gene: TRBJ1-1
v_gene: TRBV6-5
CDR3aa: CASFLNWRPFF
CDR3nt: TGTGCCAGCTTCCTGAATTGGAGACCTTTCTTT

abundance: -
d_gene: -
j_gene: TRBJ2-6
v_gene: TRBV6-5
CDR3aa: CASRLGGSGANVLTF
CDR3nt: TGTGCCAGCAGGCTAGGGGGCTCTGGGGCCAACGTCCTGACTTTC

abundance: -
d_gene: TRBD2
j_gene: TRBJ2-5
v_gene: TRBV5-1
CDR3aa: CASSPTVGGTETQYF
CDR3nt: TGCGCCAGCAGCCCAACGGTGGGGGGGACAGAGACCCAGTACTTC

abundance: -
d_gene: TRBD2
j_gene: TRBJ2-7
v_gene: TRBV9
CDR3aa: CASSVGAGAYEQYF
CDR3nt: TGTGCCAGCAGCGTAGGTGCGGGGGCCTACGAGCAGTACTTC

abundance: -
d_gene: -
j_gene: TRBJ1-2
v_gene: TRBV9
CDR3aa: CASSVGVRGGYTF
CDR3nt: TGTGCCAGCAGCGTTGGGGTGCGGGGTGGCTACACCTTC

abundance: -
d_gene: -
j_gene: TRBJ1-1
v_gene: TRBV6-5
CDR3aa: CATRQYTNTEAFF
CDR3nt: TGTGCCACGCGACAGTACACTAACACTGAAGCTTTCTTT

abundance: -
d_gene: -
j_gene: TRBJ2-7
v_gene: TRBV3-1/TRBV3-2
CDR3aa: CASSQDGAGYEQYF
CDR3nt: TGTGCCAGCAGCCAAGATGGGGCGGGGTACGAGCAGTACTTC

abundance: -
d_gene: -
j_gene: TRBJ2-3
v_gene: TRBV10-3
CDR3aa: CAIRGASTDTQYF
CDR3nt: TGTGCCATCAGGGGGGCTAGCACAGATACGCAGTATTTT

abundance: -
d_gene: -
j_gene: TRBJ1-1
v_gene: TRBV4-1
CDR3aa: CASSQDRAANTEAFF
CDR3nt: TGCGCCAGCAGCCAAGATCGGGCAGCGAACACTGAAGCTTTCTTT

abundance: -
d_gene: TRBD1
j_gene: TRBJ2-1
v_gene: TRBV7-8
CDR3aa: CASSPGQGYNEQFF
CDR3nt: TGTGCCAGCAGCCCCGGACAGGGCTACAATGAGCAGTTCTTC

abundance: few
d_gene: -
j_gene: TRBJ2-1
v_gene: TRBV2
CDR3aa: CASSGRGGWGRNEQFF
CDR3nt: TGTGCCAGCAGTGGCCGAGGAGGGTGGGGAAGGAATGAGCAGTTCTTC

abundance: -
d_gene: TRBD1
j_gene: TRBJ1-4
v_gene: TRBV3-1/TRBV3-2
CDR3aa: CASSRPGTGEKLFF
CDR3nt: TGTGCCAGCAGCCGACCCGGGACAGGAGAAAAACTGTTTTTT

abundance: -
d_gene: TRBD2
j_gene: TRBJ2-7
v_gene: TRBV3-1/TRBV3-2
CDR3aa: CASSRGGPYEQYF
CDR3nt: TGTGCCAGCAGCCGCGGGGGTCCCTACGAGCAGTACTTC

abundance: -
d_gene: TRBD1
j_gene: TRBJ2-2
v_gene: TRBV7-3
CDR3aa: CASSPGGQGNAGELFF
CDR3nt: TGTGCCAGCAGCCCGGGGGGACAGGGGAATGCCGGGGAGCTGTTTTTT